The sequence of this T cell receptor (beta chain) was determined in a study of Graves' ophthalmopathy and Graves' hyperthyroidism. From RNA, the CDR3 regions of TCR beta chains were amplified and sequenced. The first-round RT-PCR employed HTBI primers together with the Qiagen OneStep RT-PCR kit. A multiplex PCR was then performed as the second round. TCRdb reprocessed the multiplex PCR reads with MiXCR, giving one entry per CDR3 protein. Of about 380,000 distinct CDR3 sequences listed, approximately 15% are singletons. This clonotype was observed a few times. Excluded: other autoimmune disease, uncontrolled infection, pregnancy or lactation. The CDR3 contains 17 residues. The V segment lost 4 bases and the J segment 1 base; nucleotides outside the gene matches: 6. Germline loops: CDR1 KGHDR, CDR2 SFDVKD.

V and J are TRBV24-1 and TRBJ2-6; TRBD1 aligns across 7 bases. What was sequenced was peripheral blood. The source of this sequence is a woman between 18 and 29 years old with stable Graves' hyperthyroidism. The CDR3 sequence is CATSDSEGASGANVLTF. The DNA for the CDR3 is TGTGCCACCAGTGACTCAGAGGGGGCGTCTGGGGCCAACGTCCTGACTTTC.